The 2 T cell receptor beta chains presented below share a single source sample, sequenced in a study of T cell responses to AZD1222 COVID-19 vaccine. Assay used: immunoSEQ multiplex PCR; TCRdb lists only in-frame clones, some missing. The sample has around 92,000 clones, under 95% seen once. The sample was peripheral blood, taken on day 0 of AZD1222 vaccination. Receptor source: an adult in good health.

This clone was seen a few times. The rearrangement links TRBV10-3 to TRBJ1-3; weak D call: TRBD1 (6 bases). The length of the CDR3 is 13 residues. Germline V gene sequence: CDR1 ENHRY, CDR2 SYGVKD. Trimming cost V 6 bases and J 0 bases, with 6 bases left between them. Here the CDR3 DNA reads TGTGCCATCAGGGACAGCTCTGGAAACACCATATATTTT. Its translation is CAIRDSSGNTIYF.

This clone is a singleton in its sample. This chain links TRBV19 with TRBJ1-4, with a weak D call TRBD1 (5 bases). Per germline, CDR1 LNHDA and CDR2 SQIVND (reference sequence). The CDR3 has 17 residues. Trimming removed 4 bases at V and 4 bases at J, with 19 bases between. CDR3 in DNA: TGTGCCAGTAGTAGAGCTCGGGGGATGCAGGTTAATGAAAAACTGTTTTTT. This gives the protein CASSRARGMQVNEKLFF.